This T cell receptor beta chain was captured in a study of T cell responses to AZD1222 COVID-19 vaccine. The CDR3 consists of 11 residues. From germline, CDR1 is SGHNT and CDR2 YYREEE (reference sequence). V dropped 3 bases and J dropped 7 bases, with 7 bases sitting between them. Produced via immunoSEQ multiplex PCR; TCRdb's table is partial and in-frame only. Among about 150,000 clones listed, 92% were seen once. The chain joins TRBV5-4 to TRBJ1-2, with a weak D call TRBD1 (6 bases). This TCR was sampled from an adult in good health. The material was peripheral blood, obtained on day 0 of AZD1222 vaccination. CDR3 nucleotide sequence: TGTGCCAGCAGCTCGGACAGTGGCTACACCTTC. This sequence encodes CASSSDSGYTF. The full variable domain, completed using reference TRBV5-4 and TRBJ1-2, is ETGVTQSPTHLIKTRGQQVTLRCSSQSGHNTVSWYQQALGQGPQFIFQYYREEENGRGNFPPRFSGLQFPNYSSELNVNALELDDSALYLCASSSDSGYTFGSGTRLTVV.